This entry lists 25 T cell receptor beta chains sequenced from one sample in a study of CD8 T cells in ankylosing spondylitis. TCRdb re-analysed the 5' RACE reads in MiXCR, keeping a single row per CDR3 protein. The table has some 130,000 distinct CDR3 sequences, 6% to 8.5% seen once. Sequencing input: blood, either unsorted or a sorted T cell fraction (not recorded which). The receptors were sampled from a female donor with ankylosing spondylitis or in good health (not recorded which).

In this sample, this clonotype turned up many times. The gene calls are TRBV18 and TRBJ2-2; D is unresolved. Germline CDR1 KGHSH, CDR2 LQKENI. The CDR3 has 15 amino acids. Trimming removed 0 bases from V and 4 bases from J, with 9 bases in between. The CDR3 DNA reads as TGTGCCAGCTCACCACCTTACGGCTCCACCGGGGAGCTGTTTTTT. Residues: CASSPPYGSTGELFF.

A remark on this clonotype: A read error may explain this, as a much larger clone is one base away. This sequence joins TRBV10-3 and TRBJ2-5, with D perhaps matching TRBD2 (5 bases). This CDR3 is 13 amino acids long. Germline V gives CDR1 ENHRY, CDR2 SYGVKD. CDR3 amino acids: CAISESIGETQHF. The CDR3 DNA follows: TGTGCCATCAGTGAGTCGATTGGGGAGACCCAGCACTTC.

The sample holds many counts of this clonotype. The rearrangement joins TRBV7-8 to TRBJ1-2; 10 bases map to TRBD1. Germline CDR1 reads SGHVS; CDR2 reads FQNEAQ. This CDR3 comprises 14 residues. The ends lost 5 bases at V and 4 bases at J; junction bases unmatched: 4. The CDR3 nucleotides read TGTGCCAGCAGCCCCGGGGACAGGGGCTATGGCTACACCTTC. It encodes CASSPGDRGYGYTF.

This clonotype was seen many times. The V call is TRBV20-1, the J call TRBJ2-7; D might be TRBD1 (5 bases). Germline lookup yields CDR1 DFQATT and CDR2 SNEGSKA (reference sequence). Trimming removed 4 bases from V and 6 bases from J, with 13 bases in between. This CDR3 region has 12 residues. This chain's CDR3 is CSAIQGLGEQYF. CDR3 coding DNA: TGCAGTGCTATTCAGGGTCTGGGCGAGCAGTACTTC.

This clonotype was counted many times. The chain links TRBV28 to TRBJ2-7; TRBD1 is a possible D gene (6 bases). The CDR3 sequence is 13 residues long. Looked up from germline, CDR1 is MDHEN and CDR2 is SYDVKM. V was clipped by 3 bases and J by 2 bases, with 8 bases between them. Here the CDR3 DNA reads TGTGCCAGCAGTTTTCAGGGGACCTACGAGCAGTACTTC. Its translation: CASSFQGTYEQYF.

Turning to this clonotype: Since a much larger clone is just one base distant, this may be a read error. The CDR3 reads CSARSSFSDSSYEQYF. DNA for the CDR3: TGCAGTGCTAGATCCTCCTTTAGCGACAGCTCCTACGAGCAGTACTTC. The genes are TRBV20-1 and TRBJ2-7, with D perhaps assigned TRBD1 or TRBD2 (5 bases each). This CDR3 has 16 residues. Trimming cost V 2 bases and J 0 bases, with 17 bases left between them. Germline values: CDR1 DFQATT, CDR2 SNEGSKA (reference sequence).

This clonotype was detected ten times or more. V gene TRBV20-1 combines with J gene TRBJ1-2; D may be TRBD1 (5 bases). The CDR3 totals 14 residues. The germline CDR1 and CDR2 sequences are DFQATT and SNEGSKA (reference sequence). V shed 0 bases and J shed 2 bases, with 10 bases lying between them. CDR3 sequence: CSAREPGLNYGYTF. The CDR3 coding sequence is TGCAGTGCTAGAGAACCAGGGTTAAACTATGGCTACACCTTC.

This clonotype was recorded many times. The chain joins TRBV7-8 to TRBJ1-1, with 9 nucleotides matching TRBD1. Germline CDR1 SGHVS, CDR2 FQNEAQ. V shed 2 bases, J shed 1 base, and the junction held 2 bases outside the gene matches. This CDR3 region has 15 residues. The CDR3 loop reads CASSLPGQGNTEAFF. CDR3 coding DNA: TGTGCCAGCAGCTTACCGGGACAGGGGAACACTGAAGCTTTCTTT.

This sequence joins TRBV4-2 and TRBJ2-2; TRBD1 or TRBD2 may be the D gene (6 bases each). Germline V CDR1 and CDR2: LGHNA, YNFKEQ. Trimming shortened V by 2 bases and J by 3 bases, and 10 bases separated the two germline ends. The CDR3 has 15 amino acids. CDR3 coding DNA: TGTGCCAGCAGCCAAAGGGGGGCGGACACCGGGGAGCTGTTTTTT. It translates to CASSQRGADTGELFF.

This clonotype has ten or more counts. The chain combines TRBV15 with TRBJ1-6, with D unresolved. V was shortened by 3 bases and J by 1 base, with 4 bases between the two germline ends. The CDR3 is 14 amino acids. Germline CDR1 reads LNHNV; CDR2 reads YYDKDF (reference sequence). Written as DNA, the CDR3 is TGTGCCACCAGCAGGTCTTCCTATAATTCACCCCTCCACTTT. As protein: CATSRSSYNSPLHF.

This clonotype was detected ten times or more. The rearrangement uses TRBV4-2 and TRBJ1-5; 7 bases line up with TRBD1. This CDR3 region has 13 residues. The germline gives CDR1 LGHNA, CDR2 YNFKEQ. V dropped 8 bases and J dropped 4; count of bases not matched to a gene: 5. CDR3 sequence (DNA): TGTGCCAGCGCCGGGACAGAGAATCAGCCCCAGCATTTT. It yields the protein CASAGTENQPQHF.

This clonotype was counted ten times or more. The gene calls are TRBV29-1 and TRBJ1-5; 7 bases are shared with TRBD1. From germline, CDR1 is SQVTM and CDR2 ANQGSEA. V shed 4 bases, J shed 9 bases, and the junction held 6 bases outside the gene matches. The CDR3 totals 12 residues. The CDR3 here is CSVGGGGGPQHF. The CDR3, as DNA: TGCAGCGTTGGAGGGGGCGGAGGGCCCCAGCATTTT.

At least ten counts were recorded for this clonotype. The chain combines TRBV6-2 or TRBV6-3 with TRBJ2-2; TRBD2 agrees at 7 bases. This CDR3 is 12 amino acids long. Unmatched junction bases numbered 4, after V lost 8 bases and J lost 7 bases. Germline CDR1 reads MNHEY; CDR2 reads SVGEGT. CDR3 amino acids: CASGGVLGELFF. The CDR3 DNA reads TGTGCCAGCGGGGGGGTACTCGGGGAGCTGTTTTTT.

This clonotype was observed many times. The CDR3 nucleotides are TGCGCCAGCAGCTTAGCTAGCGGGGCGGAGACCCAGTACTTC. As protein: CASSLASGAETQYF. The chain links TRBV5-1 to TRBJ2-5, with 9 bases lining up with TRBD2. The CDR3 has 14 amino acids. Germline-derived CDR1 and CDR2 are SGHRS and YFSETQ. V lost 2 bases to trimming and J lost 5 bases; unmatched junction nucleotides: 4.

This clonotype was seen many times. This rearrangement joins TRBV12-5 to TRBJ2-7, with unresolved D. CDR1 is LGHNT and CDR2 is FRNRAP in the germline V gene. This CDR3 spans 12 amino acids. With 1 base removed from V and 3 bases from J, the gap between germline ends came to 4 bases. The CDR3 nucleotides read TGTGCTAGTGGTTTGGCATACTACGAGCAGTACTTC. It is translated as CASGLAYYEQYF. Supplemented by reference TRBV12-5 and TRBJ2-7, the full variable domain reads DARVTQTPRHKVTEMGQEVTMRCQPILGHNTVFWYRQTMMQGLELLAYFRNRAPLDDSGMPKDRFSAEMPDATLATLKIQPSEPRDSAVYFCASGLAYYEQYFGPGTRLTVT.

This clonotype has at least ten counts. The gene calls are TRBV18 and TRBJ1-1, with D perhaps matching TRBD1 (5 bases). The germline V gene encodes CDR1 KGHSH and CDR2 LQKENI. The length of the CDR3 is 15 residues. Trimming cost V 3 bases and J 1 base, with 12 bases left between them. The CDR3, as DNA: TGTGCCAGCTCACCCTGGAGCGGGGGGAACACTGAAGCTTTCTTT. It is translated as CASSPWSGGNTEAFF. The full variable domain, in which reference TRBV18 and TRBJ1-1 provide the parts outside the CDR3, is NAGVMQNPRHLVRRRGQEARLRCSPMKGHSHVYWYRQLPEEGLKFMVYLQKENIIDESGMPKERFSAEFPKEGPSILRIQQVVRGDSAAYFCASSPWSGGNTEAFFGQGTRLTVV.

This clonotype was seen ten or more times. The rearrangement links TRBV27 to TRBJ1-3; D not certain. Between the trimmed V and J ends, which lost 5 bases and 0 bases, there was a span of 11 bases. The germline gives CDR1 MNHEY, CDR2 SMNVEV (reference sequence). CDR3 length: 15 residues. The CDR3 is CASSNLAGSGNTIYF. In DNA, the CDR3 is TGTGCCAGCAGTAACCTTGCGGGCTCTGGAAACACCATATATTTT.

This clonotype was counted many times. V usage is TRBV6-1 and J usage is TRBJ1-4; no clear D gene. V was clipped by 6 bases and J by 5 bases, with 16 bases between them. In germline, CDR1 is MNHNS, CDR2 SASEGT. The CDR3 is 15 residues long. As DNA, the CDR3 is TGTGCCAGCAGCGAGAGTATCAGCGGAAATGAAAAACTGTTTTTT. Protein: CASSESISGNEKLFF.

This clonotype was picked up many times. The rearrangement uses TRBV6-2 or TRBV6-3 and TRBJ2-1; D remains unclear. Trimming shortened V by 10 bases and J by 0 bases, and 13 bases separated the two germline ends. Germline CDR1 reads MNHEY; CDR2 reads SVGEGT. The CDR3 length is 14 residues. The CDR3 nucleotides are TGTGCCATAAGAAGCTCAAGCTCCTACAATGAGCAGTTCTTC. It codes for CAIRSSSSYNEQFF.

This clonotype was counted at least ten times. The chain recombines TRBV4-1 with TRBJ1-5; a weak D match, TRBD1 (5 bases). Per germline, CDR1 MGHRA and CDR2 YSYEKL. Between the trimmed V and J ends, which lost 0 bases and 7 bases, there was a span of 16 bases. This CDR3 region has 16 residues. The CDR3 is CASSQDMAPGMQPQHF. Here the CDR3 DNA reads TGCGCCAGCAGCCAAGATATGGCCCCAGGGATGCAGCCCCAGCATTTT.

Ten or more counts support this clonotype. V gene TRBV7-2 combines with J gene TRBJ2-2; a weak D match, TRBD1 (5 bases). This CDR3 comprises 15 residues. CDR1 and CDR2 (germline): SGHTA, FQGNSA. V lost 6 bases and J 0 bases, leaving 11 bases between the germline ends. CDR3 coding DNA: TGTGCCAGCAGTCAAAAGACAGCGAACACCGGGGAGCTGTTTTTT. This encodes CASSQKTANTGELFF.

The chain employs TRBV6-5 and TRBJ1-2; unclear D gene. The CDR3 has 14 amino acids. The germline gives CDR1 MNHEY, CDR2 SVGAGI. The V end was cut by 3 bases, the J end by 6 bases, with 14 bases between. The CDR3 coding sequence is TGTGCCAGCAGTTATATGGATGGGGTAGATGGCTACACCTTC. It codes for CASSYMDGVDGYTF.

In this sample, this clonotype turned up many times. The rearrangement joins TRBV4-1 to TRBJ2-5; D ambiguous. Germline V gene lookup returns CDR1 MGHRA and CDR2 YSYEKL. CDR3 length: 14 residues. Trimming removed 2 bases from V and 5 bases from J, with 12 bases in between. The CDR3 loop is CASSQTHLGETQYF. Here the CDR3 DNA reads TGCGCCAGCAGCCAAACCCACCTGGGTGAGACCCAGTACTTC.

This clonotype was detected many times. The genes are TRBV9 and TRBJ1-4; tentative D call: TRBD1 (5 bases). V was trimmed by 4 bases and J by 3 bases, leaving 13 bases between them. The CDR3 is 15 residues long. The germline V gene has CDR1 SGDLS and CDR2 YYNGEE. CDR3 region: CASSYSGGANEKLFF. The DNA for the CDR3 is TGTGCCAGCAGCTACTCTGGAGGGGCTAATGAAAAACTGTTTTTT.

This clonotype has more than one count but fewer than ten. V gene TRBV7-9 combines with J gene TRBJ1-2; D gene uncertain. This CDR3 has 12 residues. V gave up 0 bases and J gave up 5 bases, with 4 bases separating them. Germline V gene lookup returns CDR1 SEHNR and CDR2 FQNEAQ (reference sequence). The CDR3 coding sequence is TGTGCCAGCAGCTTAGCTGGGTATGGCTACACCTTC. Its protein product is CASSLAGYGYTF.